This TCR beta chain was captured in a study of human T cells and chemical hapten exposure. Regarding the study as a whole: No change in TCRs above 1 in 1000 frequency was produced by DPC sensitization.

The ends lost 0 bases at V and 0 bases at J; junction bases unmatched: 1. Germline CDR1 reads MGHRA; CDR2 reads YSYEKL. This CDR3 contains 16 residues. Notes on this clonotype: Its antigen is unidentified.

The authors extracted total RNA from unfractionated whole blood. Authors' processing steps: Between roughly 20,000 and 700,000 TCRs appeared in each sample, and the median stood at around 92,000. TCRdb called the 5' RACE reads again in MiXCR, with one record for every CDR3 protein. TCRdb, not the authors, supplied the V and J calls. This table has about 81,000 distinct CDR3 sequences, 7% to 8% appearing once. The sequence was obtained from a male donor in good health. This chain links TRBV4-1 with TRBJ2-2; 7 positions agree with TRBD1. Here the CDR3 DNA reads TGCGCCAGCAGCCAAGACGGGACAGCGAACACCGGGGAGCTGTTTTTT. This codes for CASSQDGTANTGELFF.